This is a list of T cell receptor beta chains from one sample in a study of T cells after yellow fever vaccination. TCRdb re-analysed the 5' RACE reads in MiXCR, keeping a single row per CDR3 protein. There are around 300,000 distinct CDR3 sequences in the sample; approximately 13% occur only once, and around 0.55% lies in the top ten. The sample consisted of CD4+ T cells sorted from PBMCs, taken 45 days after the yellow fever booster vaccination. These receptors came from a young man who received the YFV17D yellow fever vaccine. Both conserved end residues are part of each CDR3.

j_call v_call cdr3_aa
TRBJ2-5 TRBV29-1 CSVDTSGIQETQYF
TRBJ1-2 TRBV7-2 CASSLGNYGYTF
TRBJ2-1 TRBV7-2 CASSLGASGRFEQFF
TRBJ1-5 TRBV7-2 CASSQGQNDQPQHF
TRBJ1-3 TRBV20-1 CSARGGGGTSGNTIYF
TRBJ2-5 TRBV6-2/TRBV6-3 CASSWGPFGTQYF
TRBJ2-7 TRBV10-3 CAISEVGSFYEQYF
TRBJ2-3 TRBV11-2 CASSLKELARTVDTQYF
TRBJ2-2 TRBV3-1 CASSQMLAAAGELFF
TRBJ2-5 TRBV29-1 CSADEGGGQTQYF
TRBJ2-2 TRBV5-1 CASSGGGSTGELFF
TRBJ2-1 TRBV21-1 CASSKGLAAKQFF
TRBJ2-2 TRBV9 CASSFRTGVNTGELFF
TRBJ2-7 TRBV28 CASSLFPTPSYEQYF
TRBJ2-2 TRBV18 CASCRDTYTGELFF
TRBJ2-2 TRBV11-2 CATCRDRHTGELFF
TRBJ2-1 TRBV29-1 CSVASGRPDNEQFF
TRBJ2-3 TRBV7-2 CASSVSGTGAKGTQYF
TRBJ2-2 TRBV3-1 CASSRPTVGELFF
TRBJ2-1 TRBV12-3/TRBV12-4 CASSPTRKDEQFF
TRBJ1-2 TRBV4-3 CASSHLDRHNGYTF
TRBJ2-5 TRBV14 CASSQDRGTQYF
TRBJ2-2 TRBV5-5 CASSFRPGQGNTGELFF
TRBJ2-7 TRBV20-1 CSVPTWYEQYF
TRBJ2-7 TRBV7-2 CASTQRTGIYEQYF
TRBJ2-5 TRBV6-5 CASSYEQGRGETQYF
TRBJ2-3 TRBV15 CATSRGDRNTDTQYF
TRBJ2-3 TRBV6-1 CASTPSRRGVTDTQYF
TRBJ2-2 TRBV4-2 CASSQDRLDTGELFF
TRBJ2-4 TRBV5-1 CASSLDPAGKPLQYF
TRBJ2-7 TRBV20-1 CSASILENYEQYF
TRBJ1-1 TRBV12-3/TRBV12-4 CASSTWGTEAFF
TRBJ2-7 TRBV6-5 CASSYERQGVYEQYF